These 2 T cell receptor beta chains were all obtained from the same sample, sequenced in a study of OX40 agonist ivuxolimab in advanced cancers. Repertoires were generated with immunoSEQ multiplex PCR, while TCRdb's copy carries only in-frame clones and drops some. Among under 150,000 clones listed, 80% to 90% were seen once. The material was CD4+ or CD8+ T cells sorted from blood, obtained in a trial of the OX40 agonist ivuxolimab. Source of these receptors: an adult with an advanced solid tumor such as melanoma, head and neck, liver or kidney cancer.

CDR3: CASSGDRASGNTIYF. CDR3 bases: TGTGCCAGCAGCGGGGACAGGGCCTCTGGAAACACCATATATTTT. The chain combines TRBV6-5 with TRBJ1-3, with 9 bases lining up with TRBD1. CDR1 is MNHEY and CDR2 is SVGAGI in the germline V gene. The CDR3 length is 15 residues. The junction had 3 bases not matched to a gene; V was cut back by 6 bases and J by 0 bases.

This rearrangement joins TRBV5-1 to TRBJ1-1; weak D call: TRBD1 (5 bases). Trimming removed 2 bases from V and 1 base from J, with 6 bases in between. CDR1 and CDR2 (germline): SGHRS, YFSETQ. This CDR3 comprises 13 residues. The CDR3 bases are TGCGCCAGCAGCTTAGACAGGAACACTGAAGCTTTCTTT. Encoded protein: CASSLDRNTEAFF.